The rows below give T cell receptor beta chains drawn from one sample of a study of neurological immune-mediated disorders. TCRdb used MiXCR to reprocess the 5' RACE reads, holding one entry per CDR3 protein. Altogether 50,000 or so distinct CDR3 sequences are present, around 3.3% being singletons, with the ten largest covering around 5.6%. Sequencing input: PBMCs. The receptors come from a man aged 35-49 years with multiple sclerosis. CDR3s include the opening cysteine and the closing phenylalanine or tryptophan. A D gene is named only where the DNA matches it firmly. Rows may omit the clone size; those that give it use once, few, many or a size class.

>many|.|TRBJ2-1|TRBV24-1
CATSGWDRGTSGGLYNEQFF
TGTGCCACCAGTGGTTGGGACAGGGGCACCAGCGGGGGGCTATACAATGAGCAGTTCTTC
>many|.|TRBJ2-3|TRBV9
CASSVGLTDSTDTQYF
TGTGCCAGCAGCGTAGGTTTGACAGATAGCACAGATACGCAGTATTTT
>few|TRBD2|TRBJ2-2|TRBV7-9
CASSLGTSGVGELFF
TGTGCCAGCAGCCTCGGAACTAGCGGGGTCGGGGAGCTGTTTTTT
>.|.|TRBJ2-2|TRBV9
CASSDDTGELFF
TGTGCCAGCAGCGATGACACCGGGGAGCTGTTTTTT
>many|.|TRBJ1-6|TRBV6-6
CASSYEGSPLNF
TGTGCCAGCAGTTACGAGGGCTCACCCCTCAACTTT
>many|TRBD2|TRBJ2-1|TRBV27
CASQSLAASSSYNEQFF
TGTGCCAGCCAGTCTCTAGCGGCCTCGAGCTCCTACAATGAGCAGTTCTTC
>many|.|TRBJ2-6|TRBV18
CASSPGGANVLTF
TGTGCCAGCTCACCAGGTGGGGCCAACGTCCTGACTTTC
>many|.|TRBJ1-1|TRBV5-5
CASSPGQPKNTEAFF
TGTGCCAGCAGCCCGGGTCAGCCTAAGAACACTGAAGCTTTCTTT
>few|.|TRBJ2-2|TRBV12-3/TRBV12-4
CASSLSRGQGLNTGELFF
TGTGCCAGCAGTTTATCCCGGGGGCAGGGATTAAACACTGGGGAGCTGTTTTTT
>many|TRBD2|TRBJ2-1|TRBV24-1
CATSDPSGGRSYNEQFF
TGTGCCACCAGTGATCCCAGCGGGGGGCGCTCCTACAATGAGCAGTTCTTC
>many|.|TRBJ2-1|TRBV10-3
CAIMWGPGNEQFF
TGTGCCATCATGTGGGGACCGGGGAATGAGCAGTTCTTC
>many|.|TRBJ1-1|TRBV7-2
CASSLARGTAWNTEAFF
TGTGCCAGCAGCTTAGCCCGGGGGACGGCATGGAACACTGAAGCTTTCTTT
>many|TRBD1|TRBJ1-2|TRBV20-1
CSASVDRGYGYTF
TGCAGTGCTAGCGTAGACAGGGGGTATGGCTACACCTTC
>.|.|TRBJ2-2|TRBV5-6
CASSLSPTGGELFF
TGTGCCAGCAGCTTGAGCCCAACCGGTGGGGAGCTGTTTTTT
>many|.|TRBJ2-7|TRBV12-3/TRBV12-4
CASSPTSRGYLPEQYF
TGTGCCAGCAGCCCCACTAGCCGGGGATATCTACCCGAGCAGTACTTC
>many|.|TRBJ2-7|TRBV7-6
CASSLSPNSYEQYF
TGTGCCAGCAGCTTATCCCCCAATTCCTACGAGCAGTACTTC
>.|.|TRBJ2-4|TRBV5-5
CASSLEGNAKNIQYF
TGTGCCAGCAGCTTGGAGGGTAACGCCAAAAACATTCAGTACTTC
>many|.|TRBJ2-7|TRBV29-1
CSVVLNYEQYF
TGCAGCGTTGTACTCAACTACGAGCAGTACTTC
>many|TRBD1|TRBJ1-6|TRBV3-1
CASSQVQGESPLHF
TGTGCCAGCAGCCAAGTCCAGGGGGAATCACCCCTCCACTTT
>many|.|TRBJ2-2|TRBV6-1
CAIPGGSTNTGELFF
TGTGCCATCCCAGGGGGGAGTACGAACACCGGGGAGCTGTTTTTT
>many|TRBD1|TRBJ1-1|TRBV5-1
CASSYQGTGGLNTEAFF
TGCGCCAGCAGCTACCAAGGGACAGGGGGGTTGAACACTGAAGCTTTCTTT
>many|.|TRBJ1-1|TRBV14
CASSSIGGTEAFF
TGTGCCAGCAGCTCCATCGGGGGCACTGAAGCTTTCTTT
>many|.|TRBJ1-2|TRBV10-3
CAISESSGRGYGYTF
TGTGCCATCAGTGAGTCGTCGGGCAGGGGCTATGGCTACACCTTC
>many|.|TRBJ1-5|TRBV6-6
CASNTFREGWGQPQHF
TGTGCCAGCAACACCTTCAGGGAGGGTTGGGGTCAGCCCCAGCATTTT
>medium-sized|.|TRBJ2-5|TRBV20-1
CSAASRGSFQETQYF
TGCAGTGCCGCGTCCCGGGGGAGTTTCCAAGAGACCCAGTACTTC
>many|.|TRBJ1-5|TRBV6-5
CASRTDSKDSNQPQHF
TGTGCCAGCAGGACGGATAGTAAAGATAGCAATCAGCCCCAGCATTTT
>many|TRBD1|TRBJ2-4|TRBV29-1
CSVARDRSKNIQYF
TGCAGCGTTGCCCGGGACAGGAGCAAAAACATTCAGTACTTC
>many|.|TRBJ1-5|TRBV20-1
CSARDVSGGNQPQNF
TGCAGTGCTAGAGATGTGTCCGGCGGCAATCAGCCCCAGAATTTT
>many|.|TRBJ2-3|TRBV7-3
CASSLTFADTQYF
TGTGCCAGCAGCTTAACGTTTGCAGATACGCAGTATTTT
>many|TRBD1|TRBJ1-1|TRBV20-1
CSARDPGTVEYAEAFF
TGCAGTGCTAGAGACCCCGGGACAGTCGAATATGCTGAAGCTTTCTTT
>many|.|TRBJ1-1|TRBV3-1
CASSPLTGTTEAFF
TGTGCCAGCAGCCCCCTAACAGGAACCACTGAAGCTTTCTTT
>many|.|TRBJ2-7|TRBV5-1
CASSLYDNSYEQYF
TGCGCCAGCAGCTTGTACGACAACTCCTACGAGCAGTACTTC
>many|TRBD2|TRBJ2-5|TRBV20-1
CSATSSGGASETQYF
TGCAGTGCTACCTCTAGCGGGGGGGCCTCAGAGACCCAGTACTTC
>many|TRBD2|TRBJ2-3|TRBV6-5
CASSYSTPSGGQGGTDTQYF
TGTGCCAGCAGTTACTCGACCCCTAGCGGGGGGCAGGGGGGCACAGATACGCAGTATTTT
>many|.|TRBJ1-2|TRBV27
CASSFSGTGDYGYTF
TGTGCCAGCAGTTTCTCCGGGACGGGAGACTATGGCTACACCTTC
>many|TRBD1|TRBJ2-7|TRBV29-1
CSVDGQGAYEQYF
TGCAGCGTTGATGGCCAGGGGGCCTACGAGCAGTACTTC
>many|.|TRBJ2-3|TRBV11-3
CASSLGPLEDTQYF
TGTGCCAGCAGCTTAGGGCCCCTGGAGGATACGCAGTATTTT
>many|TRBD2|TRBJ2-5|TRBV5-1
CASSLGSGGGAEETQYF
TGCGCCAGCAGCTTGGGTTCCGGCGGGGGGGCCGAGGAGACCCAGTACTTC
>many|.|TRBJ2-3|TRBV12-3/TRBV12-4
CASSPGLTSTDTQYF
TGTGCCAGCAGCCCGGGACTGACGAGCACAGATACGCAGTATTTT
>.|TRBD1|TRBJ2-2|TRBV10-1
CASSAVGQGTSGELFF
TGCGCCAGCAGTGCCGTTGGACAGGGGACCTCCGGGGAGCTGTTTTTT
>many|.|TRBJ2-2|TRBV20-1
CSALWHGRSNTGELFF
TGCAGTGCGCTCTGGCACGGGAGATCGAACACCGGGGAGCTGTTTTTT
>many|.|TRBJ2-5|TRBV7-3
CASSSMRGETQYF
TGTGCCAGCAGCTCGATGCGGGGAGAGACCCAGTACTTC
>many|.|TRBJ1-5|TRBV20-1
CSARVRAKRNQPQHF
TGCAGTGCTAGAGTTAGGGCAAAAAGAAATCAGCCCCAGCATTTT